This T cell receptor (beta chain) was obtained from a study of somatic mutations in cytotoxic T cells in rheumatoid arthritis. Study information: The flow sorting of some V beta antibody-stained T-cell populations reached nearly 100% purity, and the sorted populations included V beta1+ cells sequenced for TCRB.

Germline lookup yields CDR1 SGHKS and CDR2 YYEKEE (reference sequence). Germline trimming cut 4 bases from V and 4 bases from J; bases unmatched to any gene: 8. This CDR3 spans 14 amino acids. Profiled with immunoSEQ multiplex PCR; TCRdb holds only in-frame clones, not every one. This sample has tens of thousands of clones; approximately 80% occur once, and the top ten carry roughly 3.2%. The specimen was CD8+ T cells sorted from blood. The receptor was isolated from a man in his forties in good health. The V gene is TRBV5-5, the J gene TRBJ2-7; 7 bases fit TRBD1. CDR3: CASSIRQGGYEQYF. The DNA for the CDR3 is TGTGCCAGCAGCATCCGACAGGGCGGATACGAGCAGTACTTC. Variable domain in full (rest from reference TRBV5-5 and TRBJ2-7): DAGVTQSPTHLIKTRGQQVTLRCSPISGHKSVSWYQQVLGQGPQFIFQYYEKEERGRGNFPDRFSARQFPNYSSELNVNALLLGDSALYLCASSIRQGGYEQYFGPGTRLTVT.